These 20 T cell receptor beta chains were sequenced from one sample in a study of vaccination effects on CD4 cells after COVID-19. An approximately 10-day culture period preceded the isolation of CD4+ T cells. Participants were vaccinated with two doses of either the BNT162b2 or mRNA-1273 vaccine. Clones were read by immunoSEQ multiplex PCR, and TCRdb kept only the in-frame ones, dropping some. Of approximately 74,000 clones in the sample, approximately 73% were seen once. No antigen has been assigned to these receptors. The specimen comprised CD4+ T cells from PBMCs cultured without peptide, sampled after COVID-19 vaccination. Receptors originate from a human donor who received a COVID-19 vaccine.

The table lists this clone with a count of one. This chain connects TRBV2 to TRBJ2-1, with D perhaps matching TRBD1 (5 bases). CDR3 length: 14 residues. V was cut by 2 bases and J by 2 bases, with 7 bases left in between. In germline, CDR1 is SNHLY, CDR2 FYNNEI. CDR3 amino acids: CASSERGTYNEQFF. CDR3 DNA: TGTGCCAGCAGTGAAAGGGGAACCTACAATGAGCAGTTCTTC.

The chain employs TRBV3-1 (or the pseudogene TRBV3-2) and TRBJ2-5; D perhaps matches TRBD1 (6 bases). There are 15 residues in the CDR3. Trimming removed 3 bases at V and 0 bases at J, with 11 bases between. The germline gives CDR1 LGHDT, CDR2 YNNKEL (reference sequence). CDR3 nucleotides: TGTGCCAGCAGCCATGTAAACAGGGACCAAGAGACCCAGTACTTC. Translated: CASSHVNRDQETQYF.

This clone came up once. The V call is TRBV19, the J call TRBJ1-5, with 9 nucleotides matching TRBD1. Germline V gene lookup returns CDR1 LNHDA and CDR2 SQIVND (reference sequence). This CDR3 spans 18 amino acids. With 6 bases clipped from V and 9 bases from J, the junction kept 21 bases outside the gene matches. CDR3 amino acids: CASSSGTGLLMRGRPQHF. For the CDR3, the DNA is TGTGCCAGTAGCTCCGGGACAGGGCTCCTTATGCGCGGACGGCCCCAGCATTTT.

This chain connects TRBV7-8 to TRBJ1-3; D not certain. Germline CDR1 is SGHVS and CDR2 is FQNEAQ. The CDR3 is made up of 14 amino acids. Between the trimmed V and J ends, which lost 5 bases and 0 bases, there was a span of 8 bases. This CDR3 is CASSLVSSGNTIYF. The CDR3 DNA reads as TGTGCCAGCAGCCTAGTTAGCTCTGGAAACACCATATATTTT.

The chain uses TRBV7-2 and TRBJ2-5; 13 bases agree with TRBD2. Germline CDR1 reads SGHTA; CDR2 reads FQGNSA. V lost 5 bases, J lost 3 bases, and 3 bases stayed unmatched. The CDR3 sequence is 15 residues long. The CDR3 sequence: CASSPGLAGKETQYF. CDR3 nucleotide sequence: TGTGCCAGCAGCCCGGGACTAGCGGGGAAAGAGACCCAGTACTTC. Filled out from reference TRBV7-2 and TRBJ2-5, the complete variable domain reads GAGVSQSPSNKVTEKGKDVELRCDPISGHTALYWYRQSLGQGLEFLIYFQGNSAPDKSGLPSDRFSAERTGGSVSTLTIQRTQQEDSAVYLCASSPGLAGKETQYFGPGTRLLVL.

V and J are TRBV9 and TRBJ1-2; 8 bases are a match to TRBD1. With V trimmed by 0 bases and J by 3 bases, 4 bases remained unmatched. Germline CDR1 is SGDLS and CDR2 is YYNGEE. The CDR3 spans 15 residues. Written as DNA, the CDR3 is TGTGCCAGCAGCGTAGGGAACAGGGGGGACTATGGCTACACCTTC. Amino acids: CASSVGNRGDYGYTF. Looking up the rest from reference TRBV9 and TRBJ1-2 gives the full variable domain: DSGVTQTPKHLITATGQRVTLRCSPRSGDLSVYWYQQSLDQGLQFLIQYYNGEERAKGNILERFSAQQFPDLHSELNLSSLELGDSALYFCASSVGNRGDYGYTFGSGTRLTVV.

CDR3 nucleotide sequence: TGTGCCAGCAGCTTGATAGGTCCCCCAGATACGCAGTATTTT. Its translation: CASSLIGPPDTQYF. The chain employs TRBV5-6 and TRBJ2-3; D is undetermined. CDR1 and CDR2 from the germline V gene are SGHDT and YYEEEE. V was trimmed by 1 base and J by 4 bases, leaving 10 bases between them. The CDR3 spans 14 residues.

The gene calls are TRBV18 and TRBJ2-2; D is uncertain. Trimming took 4 bases from V and 8 from J, leaving 14 bases between them. Germline V gene sequence: CDR1 KGHSH, CDR2 LQKENI. The CDR3 length is 14 residues. The CDR3 region is CASSHGSKQGELFF. The CDR3 DNA reads TGTGCCAGCTCACACGGGTCGAAGCAGGGGGAGCTGTTTTTT. The variable domain in full, completed from reference TRBV18 and TRBJ2-2, reads NAGVMQNPRHLVRRRGQEARLRCSPMKGHSHVYWYRQLPEEGLKFMVYLQKENIIDESGMPKERFSAEFPKEGPSILRIQQVVRGDSAAYFCASSHGSKQGELFFGEGSRLTVL.

Written as DNA, the CDR3 is TGTGCCAGCAGTCCTCTGGGAAGGGCGTCCGCTTTCTTT. It codes for CASSPLGRASAFF. The V call is TRBV6-5, the J call TRBJ1-1; no reliable D call. The germline gives CDR1 MNHEY, CDR2 SVGAGI. The CDR3 consists of 13 residues. V was clipped by 5 bases and J by 11 bases, with 18 bases between them.

The chain recombines TRBV23-1 with TRBJ2-7; 8 bases map to TRBD1. TRBV23-1 qualifies as an ORF whose function is uncertain. V gave up 4 bases and J gave up 3 bases; unmatched junction bases: 11. The CDR3 covers 16 residues. CDR3 loop: CASSRHFRGRDYEQYV. CDR3 sequence (DNA): TGCGCCAGCAGTCGCCACTTCAGGGGGCGCGACTACGAGCAGTACGTC.

This clone was seen more than once but under ten times. The chain links TRBV19 to TRBJ1-1; D uncertain. This CDR3 comprises 13 residues. V was shortened by 5 bases and J by 1 base, with 8 bases between the two germline ends. The germline CDR1 and CDR2 sequences are LNHDA and SQIVND (reference sequence). In DNA, the CDR3 is TGTGCCAGTAGTTTATTTGCGAACACTGAAGCTTTCTTT. It is translated as CASSLFANTEAFF.

The rearrangement uses TRBV6-6 and TRBJ2-4, with D perhaps TRBD1 or TRBD2 (5 bases each). V lost 2 bases to trimming and J lost 10 bases, with 15 bases between them. The germline gives CDR1 MNHNY, CDR2 SVGAGI (reference sequence). CDR3 length equals 14 residues. DNA for the CDR3: TGTGCCAGCAGTTACGGGACGGAGACTGGAATTCAGTACTTC. It specifies CASSYGTETGIQYF.

The gene calls are TRBV6-1 and TRBJ1-1; D uncertain. The germline V gene encodes CDR1 MNHNS and CDR2 SASEGT. This CDR3 has 15 residues. V shed 2 bases and J shed 3 bases, with 13 bases lying between them. CDR3 sequence reads: CASSELTGKHTEAFF. The DNA for the CDR3 is TGTGCCAGCAGTGAATTGACGGGAAAACACACTGAAGCTTTCTTT.

This clone was observed a few times. The chain recombines TRBV19 with TRBJ1-6, with D hard to call. The CDR3 is 14 amino acids. The germline gives CDR1 LNHDA, CDR2 SQIVND (reference sequence). The germline V and J ends were trimmed by 6 bases and 9 bases, with 15 bases remaining between them. The CDR3 DNA reads TGTGCCAGTAGGAGGGTCGGGGAAGGTTCACCCCTCCACTTT. Protein: CASRRVGEGSPLHF.

This chain links TRBV7-9 with TRBJ1-1; D is unresolved. V gave up 3 bases and J gave up 1 base, with 12 bases separating them. The germline V gene encodes CDR1 SEHNR and CDR2 FQNEAQ (reference sequence). The CDR3 length is 15 residues. This CDR3 reads CASSLRPLGNTEAFF. CDR3 DNA: TGTGCCAGCAGCTTGCGTCCGCTGGGGAACACTGAAGCTTTCTTT.

The V gene is TRBV3-1 (or the pseudogene TRBV3-2), the J gene TRBJ2-1, with no clear D. The CDR3 is 12 residues long. The germline V gene has CDR1 LGHDT and CDR2 YNNKEL (reference sequence). The V and J ends lost 4 bases and 4 bases respectively, with 5 bases between them. The chain's CDR3 is CASSRVYNEQFF. The CDR3 nucleotides read TGTGCCAGCAGCCGAGTTTACAATGAGCAGTTCTTC.

The rearrangement uses TRBV19 and TRBJ2-5, with D perhaps given as TRBD1 or TRBD2 (6 bases each). V was pared by 6 bases and J by 5 bases, with 16 bases between. Per the germline V gene, CDR1 is LNHDA and CDR2 is SQIVND (reference sequence). This CDR3 is built from 14 residues. This CDR3 reads CASSSLGAGETQYF. The DNA for the CDR3 is TGTGCCAGTAGCTCCTTGGGGGCGGGGGAGACCCAGTACTTC.

The CDR3, as DNA: TGTGCCAGCAGCTTAGGATTGGGGATCCAAGAGACCCAGTACTTC. Its translation: CASSLGLGIQETQYF. The gene calls are TRBV7-6 and TRBJ2-5; unclear D gene. There are 15 residues in the CDR3. V lost 1 base to trimming and J lost 1 base, with 10 bases between them. Looked up from germline, CDR1 is SGHVS and CDR2 is FNYEAQ. Full variable domain (remainder filled in from reference TRBV7-6 and TRBJ2-5): GAGVSQSPRYKVTKRGQDVALRCDPISGHVSLYWYRQALGQGPEFLTYFNYEAQQDKSGLPNDRFSAERPEGSISTLTIQRTEQRDSAMYRCASSLGLGIQETQYFGPGTRLLVL.

The rearrangement joins TRBV5-4 to TRBJ2-3; TRBD2 aligns across 7 bases. The CDR3 sequence is 14 residues long. The V segment lost 4 bases and the J segment 5 bases; nucleotides outside the gene matches: 7. CDR1 and CDR2 from the germline V gene are SGHNT and YYREEE (reference sequence). The CDR3 nucleotides are TGTGCCAGCAGCCAACAAACGGGGGGAGATACGCAGTATTTT. Its translation is CASSQQTGGDTQYF. Full variable domain (rest looked up from reference TRBV5-4 and TRBJ2-3): ETGVTQSPTHLIKTRGQQVTLRCSSQSGHNTVSWYQQALGQGPQFIFQYYREEENGRGNFPPRFSGLQFPNYSSELNVNALELDDSALYLCASSQQTGGDTQYFGPGTRLTVL.

The CDR3 coding sequence is TGTGCCACTAATCCGGACAGGCCCAACACCGGGGAGCTGTTTTTT. Its translation: CATNPDRPNTGELFF. The chain is built from TRBV19 and TRBJ2-2, with 7 positions matching TRBD1. The V gene end was trimmed by 10 bases and the J gene end by 2 bases; junction bases not matched to a gene: 10. CDR1 and CDR2 (germline): LNHDA, SQIVND (reference sequence). The CDR3 has 15 residues.